These 15 T cell receptor beta chains came from one sample sequenced in a study of blood T cell repertoires in COVID-19. Sequenced by immunoSEQ multiplex PCR; TCRdb stores in-frame clones only, minus some. The table includes under 350,000 clones, 65% to 90% detected once. Material for sequencing was PBMCs or T cells enriched from blood (not recorded which). The origin of the receptors is a woman between 40 and 50 years old with acute COVID-19.

The chain employs TRBV15 and TRBJ2-3; D might be TRBD2 (6 bases). The CDR3 totals 15 residues. Germline V gene sequence: CDR1 LNHNV, CDR2 YYDKDF (reference sequence). Trimming removed 1 base from V and 5 bases from J, with 13 bases in between. In DNA, the CDR3 is TGTGCCACCAGCAGAGGAGACCGGACTATAGATACGCAGTATTTT. Translating it yields CATSRGDRTIDTQYF.

V and J are TRBV11-2 and TRBJ2-4, with a tentative D call TRBD1 (6 bases). The CDR3 is 15 residues long. V dropped 2 bases and J dropped 8 bases, with 16 bases sitting between them. Germline values: CDR1 SGHAT, CDR2 FQNNGV. CDR3 region: CASSLQGSNRDIQYF. CDR3 sequence (DNA): TGTGCCAGCAGCTTACAGGGGTCAAATAGAGACATTCAGTACTTC.

The rearrangement uses TRBV6-2 or TRBV6-3 and TRBJ2-7; tentative D call: TRBD1 (6 bases). The CDR3 contains 15 residues. Germline V gene sequence: CDR1 MNHEY, CDR2 SVGEGT. V gave up 5 bases and J gave up 2 bases, with 16 bases separating them. CDR3 loop: CASSQTQGSPYEQYF. The CDR3 DNA reads TGTGCCAGCAGTCAGACGCAGGGGAGTCCCTACGAGCAGTACTTC.

V and J are TRBV27 and TRBJ2-7; the match to TRBD2 covers 15 bases. Germline V lookup: CDR1 MNHEY, CDR2 SMNVEV (reference sequence). Unmatched junction bases numbered 4, after V lost 5 bases and J lost 2 bases. CDR3 length: 16 amino acids. The CDR3 DNA reads TGTGCCAGCAGTGCGGGACTAGCGGGAGGTGCCTACGAGCAGTACTTC. Translation gives CASSAGLAGGAYEQYF.

Here the CDR3 DNA reads TGTGCCAGCTCACCGCCCTCGGGATACACCGGGGAGCTGTTTTTT. It encodes CASSPPSGYTGELFF. The genes are TRBV18 and TRBJ2-2, with a possible D match to TRBD2 (5 bases). The germline gives CDR1 KGHSH, CDR2 LQKENI. V was cut by 3 bases and J by 3 bases, with 11 bases left in between. This CDR3 spans 15 amino acids.

The V and J genes are TRBV11-2 and TRBJ1-3; D call uncertain. CDR1 and CDR2 (germline): SGHAT, FQNNGV. The CDR3 loop spans 18 amino acids. V was clipped by 3 bases and J by 4 bases, with 22 bases between them. The CDR3 spells CASSFSSRVWFSGNTIYF. The DNA of the CDR3 is TGTGCCAGCAGCTTTTCGAGTCGGGTCTGGTTTTCAGGAAACACCATATATTTT.

Of note for this clone: The junction does not match germline at one end; this may be a read error. The V call is TRBV4-3, the J call TRBJ2-7; no clear D. Germline assignment: CDR1 LGHNA and CDR2 YSLEER. The CDR3 contains 13 residues. Written as DNA, the CDR3 is TGCGCCAGCAGCCAAGAATTCCCTGGCATTCCGTTATTC. This translates into CASSQEFPGIPLF.

This clone has just one count. The V gene is TRBV5-5, the J gene TRBJ1-2; tentatively, D is TRBD1 (5 bases). The CDR3 sequence is 17 residues long. Germline V gene sequence: CDR1 SGHKS, CDR2 YYEKEE (reference sequence). Between the trimmed V and J ends, which lost 0 bases and 8 bases, there was a span of 23 bases. The CDR3 protein is CASSLGRWGSPHRGYTF. The CDR3 region has the DNA TGTGCCAGCAGCTTGGGACGATGGGGCAGCCCTCATAGGGGCTACACCTTC.

The chain links TRBV7-9 to TRBJ2-1, with D unresolved. Germline loops: CDR1 SEHNR, CDR2 FQNEAQ (reference sequence). The CDR3 is made up of 14 amino acids. The V gene lost 3 bases and the J gene lost 7 bases, with 13 bases spanning the gap. The CDR3 loop is CASSFSVSPNEQFF. The CDR3 DNA sequence: TGTGCCAGCAGCTTTTCAGTTAGCCCAAATGAGCAGTTCTTC.

The V gene is TRBV18, the J gene TRBJ1-2; maybe TRBD1 (5 bases). V shed 6 bases and J shed 8 bases, with 16 bases lying between them. Germline CDR1 and CDR2: KGHSH and LQKENI. The CDR3 extends over 13 amino acids. The CDR3 nucleotides read TGTGCCAGCTCTCCAGGCAGGGCCCTAGGCTACACCTTC. The encoded protein is CASSPGRALGYTF.

This rearrangement joins TRBV6-5 to TRBJ1-2; D might be TRBD1 (5 bases). Germline CDR1 is MNHEY and CDR2 is SVGAGI. The CDR3 is made up of 13 amino acids. V gave up 0 bases and J gave up 6 bases, with 8 bases separating them. The CDR3 reads CASSYSTRDGYTF. The DNA of the CDR3 is TGTGCCAGCAGTTACTCCACCAGGGATGGCTACACCTTC.

This clone was counted a single time. The V and J genes are TRBV4-2 and TRBJ1-2; maybe TRBD1 (6 bases). Looked up from germline, CDR1 is LGHNA and CDR2 is YNFKEQ. V shed 0 bases and J shed 1 base, with 18 bases lying between them. The length of the CDR3 is 18 residues. CDR3 in amino acids: CASSQDPLSGDRNYGYTF. In DNA form, the CDR3 reads TGTGCCAGCAGCCAAGATCCTCTCTCAGGGGACCGTAACTATGGCTACACCTTC.

The chain carries TRBV5-4 and TRBJ1-6, with 9 bases matching TRBD1. Germline-derived CDR1 and CDR2 are SGHNT and YYREEE (reference sequence). The junction had 2 bases not matched to a gene; V was cut back by 0 bases and J by 4 bases. This CDR3 has 16 amino acids. The CDR3 nucleotides read TGTGCCAGCAGCTTGGACGGGACAGGGTATAATTCACCCCTCCACTTT. This codes for CASSLDGTGYNSPLHF.

The J gene is TRBJ1-4, the V gene TRBV19; D call uncertain. This CDR3 has 13 amino acids. CDR1 is LNHDA, CDR2 SQIVND, per germline (reference sequence). Between the trimmed V and J ends, which lost 7 bases and 6 bases, there was a span of 12 bases. CDR3 loop: CASNLAPYEKLFF. Written as DNA, the CDR3 is TGTGCCAGTAATCTAGCACCTTATGAAAAACTGTTTTTT.

The chain joins TRBV6-5 to TRBJ1-1, with D perhaps matching TRBD1 (6 bases). CDR1 and CDR2 (germline): MNHEY, SVGAGI. The CDR3 length is 15 residues. Deletions cut 7 bases from V and 4 bases from J, with 19 bases between. CDR3 residues: CASTPGGGWGTEAFF. CDR3 DNA: TGTGCCAGCACCCCGGGGGGGGGCTGGGGCACTGAAGCTTTCTTT.